This T cell receptor beta chain originates from a study of human T cells and chemical hapten exposure. Regarding the study as a whole: The number of TCRs over 1 in 1000 frequency stayed unchanged after DPC.

Deletions cut 4 bases from V and 5 bases from J, with 15 bases between. The CDR3 is 15 residues long. Looked up from germline, CDR1 is MNHNS and CDR2 is SASEGT. In regard to this clonotype: Its antigen is not known.

As for time point: patch test 1, 2 weeks after DPC sensitization. Sample treatment: therapeutic diphenylcyclopropenone sensitization with weekly scalp DPC. TCRdb itself ran the RACE reads through MiXCR, one entry per CDR3 protein. The sample gives fewer than 95,000 distinct CDR3 sequences, roughly 10% of which show up once; 2.2% is in the top ten. The source material was whole blood, sampled in connection with sensitization to the hapten diphenylcyclopropenone (DPC). This clonotype originated in a man aged 35 to 55 with alopecia areata. Some clones in this sample may be carry-over from other donors' samples. The V and J genes are TRBV6-1 and TRBJ1-5; possibly TRBD1 for D (6 bases). CDR3 DNA: TGTGCCAGCAGTGGTTTGCAGGGGAGTGATCAGCCCCAGCATTTT. Its translation: CASSGLQGSDQPQHF.